This T cell receptor (beta chain) was documented in a study of blood T cell repertoires in COVID-19. Study background: Sites across the United States, Italy and Spain contributed samples from acute and convalescent COVID-19. The cDNA or gDNA used as material had been derived from T cells, B-cell-depleted T cells, or PBMCs.

Authors' analysis steps: Amplification of reference gene primers was used by the study to estimate nucleated cell counts. Data came from immunoSEQ multiplex PCR; TCRdb stores just in-frame clones and leaves some out. V and J calls plus clone size are reproduced from that table; the DNA served to infer D and trimming. The repertoire has approximately 33,000 clones, around four fifths of them found once; the top ten carry roughly 17%. The V and J ends lost 2 bases and 3 bases respectively, with 9 bases between them. Germline loops: CDR1 MDHEN, CDR2 SYDVKM. This CDR3 spans 14 amino acids. The source of this sequence is a man between 65 and 80 years old with acute or convalescent COVID-19. This chain connects TRBV28 to TRBJ2-3; D is possibly TRBD1 (5 bases). Sequencing was carried out using peripheral blood. CDR3 nucleotides: TGTGCCAGCAGTTTAGGCAGGGCGACAGATACGCAGTATTTT. The encoded protein is CASSLGRATDTQYF.